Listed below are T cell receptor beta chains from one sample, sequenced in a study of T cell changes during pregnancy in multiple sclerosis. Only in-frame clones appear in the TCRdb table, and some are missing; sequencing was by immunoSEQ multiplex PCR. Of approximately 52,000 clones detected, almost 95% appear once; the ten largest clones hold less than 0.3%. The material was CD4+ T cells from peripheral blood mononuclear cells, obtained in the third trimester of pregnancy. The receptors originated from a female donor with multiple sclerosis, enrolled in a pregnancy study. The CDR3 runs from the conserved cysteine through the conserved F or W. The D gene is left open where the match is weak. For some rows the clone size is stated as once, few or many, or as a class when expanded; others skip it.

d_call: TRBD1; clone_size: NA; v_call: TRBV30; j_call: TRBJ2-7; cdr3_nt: TGTGCCTGGAGAAGGGACAGATACTACGAGCAGTACTTC; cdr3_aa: CAWRRDRYYEQYF
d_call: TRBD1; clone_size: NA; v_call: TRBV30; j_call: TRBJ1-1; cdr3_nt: TGTGCCTGGGATATAAGGACAGGGGGGTCGAACACTGAAGCTTTCTTT; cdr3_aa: CAWDIRTGGSNTEAFF
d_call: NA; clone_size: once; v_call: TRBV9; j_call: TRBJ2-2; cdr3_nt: TGTGCCAGCAGCGTAGATCCAGGAAGCGGATTCTCCGGGGAGCTGTTTTTT; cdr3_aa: CASSVDPGSGFSGELFF
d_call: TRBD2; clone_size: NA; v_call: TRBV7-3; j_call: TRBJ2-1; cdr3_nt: TGCGCCAGCAGCTTGCGGGGGGGCCTTAATGAGCAGTTCTTC; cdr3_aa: CASSLRGGLNEQFF
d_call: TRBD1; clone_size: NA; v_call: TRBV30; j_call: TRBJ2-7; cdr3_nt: TGTGCCTGGGAGGGGGCCCACGAGCAGTACTTC; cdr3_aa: CAWEGAHEQYF
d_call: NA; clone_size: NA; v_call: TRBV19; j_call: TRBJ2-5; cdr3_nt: TGTGCCAGTAGTACAGGGCGCCAAGAGACCCAGTACTTC; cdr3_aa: CASSTGRQETQYF
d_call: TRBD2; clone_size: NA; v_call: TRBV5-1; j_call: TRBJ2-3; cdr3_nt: TGCGCCAGCCGTGAGGGACTAGCGGGAACAGATACGCAGTATTTT; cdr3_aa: CASREGLAGTDTQYF
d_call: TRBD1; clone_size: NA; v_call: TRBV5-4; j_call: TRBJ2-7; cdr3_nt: TGTGCCAGCAGCTCGCCCGGGACAGACGTTTACGAGCAGTACTTC; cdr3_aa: CASSSPGTDVYEQYF
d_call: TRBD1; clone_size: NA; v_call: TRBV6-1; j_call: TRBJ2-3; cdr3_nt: TGTGCCAGCAGTGACCTCCGGGACAGGTTCACAGATACGCAGTATTTT; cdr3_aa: CASSDLRDRFTDTQYF
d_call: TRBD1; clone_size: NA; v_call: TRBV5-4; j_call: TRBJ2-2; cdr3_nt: TGTGCCAGCAGCCCCGGGACAGGGACTGCCGGGGAGCTGTTTTTT; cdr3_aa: CASSPGTGTAGELFF
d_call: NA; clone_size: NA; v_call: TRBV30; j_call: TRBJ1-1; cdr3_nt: TGTGCCTGGAGTGTAGGACCAGGGATGAACACTGAAGCTTTCTTT; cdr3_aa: CAWSVGPGMNTEAFF
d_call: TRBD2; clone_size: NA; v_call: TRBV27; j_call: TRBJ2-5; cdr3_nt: TGTGCCAGCAGCCCGGGACTAGCGGGAGGAAGGGTACAAGAGACCCAGTACTTC; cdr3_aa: CASSPGLAGGRVQETQYF